The 3 T cell receptor beta chains listed next were all sequenced from one sample in a study of blood T cell repertoires in COVID-19. Clones were sequenced by immunoSEQ multiplex PCR, and TCRdb holds only the in-frame ones, with some missing. The sample contains approximately 100,000 clones, around 92% of which appear only once. The sequenced material came from peripheral blood. The receptor set was obtained from a man aged 50-60 years with active COVID-19.

The chain joins TRBV10-2 to TRBJ1-2, with D maybe TRBD1 (5 bases). V lost 8 bases and J lost 1, with 8 bases in between. The CDR3 sequence is 12 residues long. CDR1 and CDR2 (germline): WSHSY, SAAADI. The CDR3: CASAGRNYGYTF. As DNA, the CDR3 is TGCGCCAGCGCGGGACGTAACTATGGCTACACCTTC.

The rearrangement uses TRBV28 and TRBJ1-5; 7 nucleotides match TRBD1. This CDR3 is built from 15 residues. The junction had 7 bases not matched to a gene; V was cut back by 8 bases and J by 0 bases. Looked up from germline, CDR1 is MDHEN and CDR2 is SYDVKM. The CDR3 loop reads CASRPTGDSNQPQHF. CDR3 in DNA: TGTGCCAGCCGACCAACAGGGGATAGCAATCAGCCCCAGCATTTT.

The chain employs TRBV2 and TRBJ2-1, with TRBD2 matching over 12 bases. With V trimmed by 4 bases and J by 4 bases, 2 bases remained unmatched. The germline V gene has CDR1 SNHLY and CDR2 FYNNEI. CDR3 length: 15 amino acids. CDR3 loop: CASSGTSGTYNEQFF. The CDR3 region has the DNA TGTGCCAGCAGTGGGACTAGCGGGACGTACAATGAGCAGTTCTTC.